This T cell receptor beta chain was identified in a study of T cells in Graves' hyperthyroidism and ophthalmopathy. Graves' hyperthyroidism without ophthalmopathy progression within 18 months was termed stable. Among the patients, aged 18 to 65, hyperthyroidism was newly diagnosed and had lasted under 2 months. PBMCs came from more than 9.5 ml fresh peripheral blood. To note about this clonotype: Antigen specificity is unknown. Germline and junction disagree at one end, which may indicate a read error.

Study-wide results and limits: Blood also held most thyroid clonotypes expanded beyond 0.001.

Germline-derived CDR1 and CDR2 are SQVTM and ANQGSEA. The CDR3 length is 12 residues. TCR beta CDR3 region amplification was performed from RNA transcripts. Primed by the HTBI set, a first-round RT-PCR was run on the TCR CDR3. TCRdb re-analysed the multiplex PCR reads in MiXCR, keeping a single row per CDR3 protein. Among under 130,000 distinct CDR3 sequences listed, 40% to 50% were seen once. V and J are TRBV29-1 and TRBJ1-2, with D possibly being TRBD1 (6 bases). This TCR was recovered from a middle-aged man with Graves' hyperthyroidism. Material: blood. CDR3 region: CSSRKESGGYSF. The CDR3 bases are TGCAGCTCCCGTAAGGAATCCGGGGGCTACTCCTTC.